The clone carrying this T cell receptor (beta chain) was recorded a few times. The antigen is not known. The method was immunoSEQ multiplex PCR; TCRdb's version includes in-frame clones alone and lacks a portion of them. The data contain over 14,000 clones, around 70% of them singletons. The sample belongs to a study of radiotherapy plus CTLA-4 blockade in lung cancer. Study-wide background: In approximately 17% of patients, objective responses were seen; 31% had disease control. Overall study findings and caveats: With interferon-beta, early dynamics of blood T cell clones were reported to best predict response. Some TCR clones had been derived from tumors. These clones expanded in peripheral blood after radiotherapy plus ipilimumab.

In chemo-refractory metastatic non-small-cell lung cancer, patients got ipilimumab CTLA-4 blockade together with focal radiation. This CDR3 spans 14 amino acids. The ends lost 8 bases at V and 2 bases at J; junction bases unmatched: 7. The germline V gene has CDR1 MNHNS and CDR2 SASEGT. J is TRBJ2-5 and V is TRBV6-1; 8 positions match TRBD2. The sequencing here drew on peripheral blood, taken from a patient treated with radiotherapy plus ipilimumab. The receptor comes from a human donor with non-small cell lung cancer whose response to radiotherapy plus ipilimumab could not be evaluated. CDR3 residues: CASRSGGLQETQYF. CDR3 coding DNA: TGTGCCAGCCGAAGCGGGGGCCTACAAGAGACCCAGTACTTC.